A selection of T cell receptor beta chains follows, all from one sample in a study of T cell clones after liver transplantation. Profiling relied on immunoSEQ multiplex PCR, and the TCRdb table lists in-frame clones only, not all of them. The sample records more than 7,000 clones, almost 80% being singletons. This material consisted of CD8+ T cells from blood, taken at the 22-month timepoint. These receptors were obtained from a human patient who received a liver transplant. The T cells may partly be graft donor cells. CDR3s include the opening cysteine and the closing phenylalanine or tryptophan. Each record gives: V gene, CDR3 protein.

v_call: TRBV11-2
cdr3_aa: CASSLFPGDEQYF

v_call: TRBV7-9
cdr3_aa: CASSDPGTGGHEQYF

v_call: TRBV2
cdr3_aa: CASSDRDYEQYF

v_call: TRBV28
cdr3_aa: CASSQGQGNTEAFF

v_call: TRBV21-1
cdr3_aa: CASSTRLAGGDNEQFF

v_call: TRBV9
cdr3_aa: CASSVDRTPMNTEAFF

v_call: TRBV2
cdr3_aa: CASRMTGGSYEQYF

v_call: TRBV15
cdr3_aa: CATSRESGGTEAFF

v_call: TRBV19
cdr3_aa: CASRDLPDSVQPQHF

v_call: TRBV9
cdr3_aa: CASSAPSGESYNEQFF

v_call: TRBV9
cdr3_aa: CASSGDGGVGQYF

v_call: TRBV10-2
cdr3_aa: CASSEGQGDTDTQYF

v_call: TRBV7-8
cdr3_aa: CASSTQSQDERPQHF

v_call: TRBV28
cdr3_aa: CASSFVAGTDTQYF

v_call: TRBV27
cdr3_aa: CASSLQDSYEQYF

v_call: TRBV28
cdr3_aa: CASSPPGANQPQHF

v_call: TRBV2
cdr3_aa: CASSQAGTSLLNEQFF